The T cell receptor (beta chain) described here comes from a study of blood T cell repertoires in COVID-19. Data came from immunoSEQ multiplex PCR; TCRdb stores just in-frame clones and leaves some out. This table holds 250,000 to 300,000 clones, around 88% found once. This clone was counted a few times. CDR1 and CDR2 (germline): SGHTA, FQGNSA. This CDR3 contains 17 residues. V lost 5 bases and J lost 2, with 19 bases in between. The receptor's source is a man between 35 and 55 years old who had recovered from COVID-19. Sequencing was carried out using PBMCs or T cells enriched from blood (not recorded which). This chain joins TRBV7-2 and TRBJ1-5, with D tentatively TRBD1 (6 bases). The CDR3 DNA reads TGTGCCAGCAGCAACCTTGGGGGCATTCAGGGCAATCAGCCCCAGCATTTT. It encodes CASSNLGGIQGNQPQHF.